Below, 11 T cell receptor beta chains from the same sample are listed, as sequenced in a study of T cells after posttransplantation cyclophosphamide. Libraries were prepared by immunoSEQ multiplex PCR; TCRdb keeps only in-frame clonotypes and omits some of them. The profile shows 3,000 to 4,000 clones, 75% to 90% of them singletons. Cyclophosphamide on days +3 and +4 followed busulfan-fludarabine conditioning and a marrow graft. Sequences were derived from PBMCs, sampled after allogeneic stem cell transplant with posttransplant cyclophosphamide. All receptors come from a female patient aged 50-65 years who received an allogeneic stem cell transplant from an unrelated donor, was CMV-positive, and had acute and chronic GVHD. Some T cells may have come from the graft donor.

The chain carries TRBV7-9 and TRBJ2-3; 15 bases line up with TRBD2. Germline V lookup: CDR1 SEHNR, CDR2 FQNEAQ (reference sequence). The trim removed 5 bases at V and 6 bases at J, leaving 9 bases unmatched. The CDR3 runs to 17 residues. CDR3 in DNA: TGTGCCAGCAGCACCGGGACTAGCGGGGGGCCGGGGGATACGCAGTATTTT. It translates to CASSTGTSGGPGDTQYF.

The J gene is TRBJ2-1, the V gene TRBV6-5, with D tentatively TRBD2 (6 bases). The CDR3 length is 14 residues. Germline V gene sequence: CDR1 MNHEY, CDR2 SVGAGI. The V and J ends lost 7 bases and 2 bases respectively, with 12 bases between them. The CDR3 is CASTPTRAYNEQFF. CDR3 nucleotides: TGTGCCAGCACCCCGACTAGGGCCTACAATGAGCAGTTCTTC.

J is TRBJ2-7 and V is TRBV6-1, with 9 bases lining up with TRBD1. The germline V gene encodes CDR1 MNHNS and CDR2 SASEGT. The CDR3 extends over 15 amino acids. J lost 2 bases, V lost 2 bases, and 4 bases had no gene match. CDR3: CASSELQGATYEQYF. DNA of the CDR3: TGTGCCAGCAGTGAACTACAGGGGGCTACCTACGAGCAGTACTTC.

The table lists this clone with a few counts. The gene calls are TRBV10-3 and TRBJ2-1; D perhaps matches TRBD1 (6 bases). The V end was cut by 11 bases, the J end by 10 bases, with 15 bases between. The germline gives CDR1 ENHRY, CDR2 SYGVKD. This CDR3 has 11 amino acids. The CDR3 nucleotides read TGTGCCTCAACCTCCGGGACAGAGCAGTTCTTC. It codes for CASTSGTEQFF.

This clone was detected a few times. This sequence joins TRBV5-4 and TRBJ1-3, with 7 bases lining up with TRBD1. The ends lost 4 bases at V and 4 bases at J; junction bases unmatched: 5. The CDR3 is made up of 14 amino acids. CDR1 is SGHNT and CDR2 is YYREEE in the germline V gene (reference sequence). The CDR3 DNA follows: TGTGCCAGCAGCATAACAGGGGTCGGAAACACCATATATTTT. Protein product: CASSITGVGNTIYF.

The chain carries TRBV4-1 and TRBJ2-5, with 9 bases aligning to TRBD2. Near its end, the DNA agrees better with TRBJ2-7, so the J call may be wrong. Germline CDR1 MGHRA, CDR2 YSYEKL. The CDR3 runs 16 residues. The DNA of the CDR3 is TGCGCCAGCAGCCAAGTAGCGGGGGCCGGCGGATCCGAGCAGTACTTC. Amino acid sequence: CASSQVAGAGGSEQYF.

This clone was detected only once. The chain couples TRBV7-9 to TRBJ2-2, with 9 bases lining up with TRBD1. Germline-derived CDR1 and CDR2 are SEHNR and FQNEAQ (reference sequence). J was trimmed by 5 bases and V by 5 bases; bases with no gene match: 9. This CDR3 has 16 amino acids. CDR3 residues: CASSPGWDRVTGELFF. Here the CDR3 DNA reads TGTGCCAGCAGCCCGGGTTGGGACAGGGTGACCGGGGAGCTGTTTTTT.

The CDR3 region is CASSQRTGASSGNTIYF. CDR3 bases: TGTGCCAGCAGCCAAAGGACAGGGGCAAGCTCTGGAAACACCATATATTTT. This chain connects TRBV7-6 to TRBJ1-3; 9 bases are shared with TRBD1. The CDR3 sequence is 17 residues long. Germline assignment: CDR1 SGHVS and CDR2 FNYEAQ. With 5 bases clipped from V and 0 bases from J, the junction kept 8 bases outside the gene matches.

The chain employs TRBV29-1 and TRBJ2-7; D might be TRBD2 (6 bases). There are 15 residues in the CDR3. Germline V gives CDR1 SQVTM, CDR2 ANQGSEA. V lost 0 bases, J lost 1 base, and 13 bases lay in between. The CDR3 nucleotides read TGCAGCGTTGAAGAATGGGGGAGGTTTTCCTACGAGCAGTACTTC. This encodes CSVEEWGRFSYEQYF.

The chain combines TRBV27 with TRBJ1-4; D possibly corresponds to TRBD1 (6 bases). The V gene lost 3 bases and the J gene lost 8 bases, with 19 bases spanning the gap. The CDR3 extends over 16 amino acids. Germline CDR1 MNHEY, CDR2 SMNVEV (reference sequence). CDR3 bases: TGTGCCAGCAGTTTTAGGCAGGGGTTTTTAAAGGAAAAACTGTTTTTT. Translating it yields CASSFRQGFLKEKLFF.

The CDR3 region has the DNA TGTGCCAGCAGCCAGCCGGGACAGGGTACCACCGGGGAGCTGTTTTTT. It yields the protein CASSQPGQGTTGELFF. J is TRBJ2-2 and V is TRBV4-2; 9 bases line up with TRBD1. Germline V gives CDR1 LGHNA, CDR2 YNFKEQ. The V gene end was trimmed by 3 bases and the J gene end by 4 bases; junction bases not matched to a gene: 6. The CDR3 contains 16 residues.